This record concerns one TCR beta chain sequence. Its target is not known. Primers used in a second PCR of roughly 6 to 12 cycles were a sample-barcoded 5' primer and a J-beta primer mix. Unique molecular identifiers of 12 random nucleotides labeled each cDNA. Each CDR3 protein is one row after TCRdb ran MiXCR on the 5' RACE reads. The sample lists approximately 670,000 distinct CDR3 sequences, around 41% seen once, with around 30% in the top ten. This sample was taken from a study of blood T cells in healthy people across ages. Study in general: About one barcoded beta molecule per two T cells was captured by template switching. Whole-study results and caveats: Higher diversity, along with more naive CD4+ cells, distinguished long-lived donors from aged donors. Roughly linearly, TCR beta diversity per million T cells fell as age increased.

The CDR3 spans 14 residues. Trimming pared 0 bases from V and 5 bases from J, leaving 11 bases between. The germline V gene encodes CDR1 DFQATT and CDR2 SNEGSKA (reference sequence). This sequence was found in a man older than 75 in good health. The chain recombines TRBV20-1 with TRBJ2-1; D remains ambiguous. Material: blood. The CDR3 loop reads CSAREWGTNNEQFF. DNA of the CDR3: TGCAGTGCTAGAGAGTGGGGTACGAACAATGAGCAGTTCTTC.